Presented here are 28 T cell receptor beta chains from one specimen sequenced in a study of blood T cell repertoires in COVID-19. Data came from immunoSEQ multiplex PCR; TCRdb stores just in-frame clones and leaves some out. The sample has fewer than 400,000 clones; around nine tenths are singletons. The material sequenced was PBMCs or T cells enriched from blood (not recorded which). Receptor source: a woman between 45 and 60 years old who had recovered from COVID-19.

The chain recombines TRBV5-6 with TRBJ2-1; D is perhaps TRBD1 (5 bases). V was trimmed by 2 bases and J by 1 base, leaving 7 bases between them. Germline loops: CDR1 SGHDT, CDR2 YYEEEE. The CDR3 has 14 residues. CDR3 DNA sequence: TGTGCCAGCAGCTTCAGGGATTCCTACAATGAGCAGTTCTTC. It translates to CASSFRDSYNEQFF. Together with reference TRBV5-6 and TRBJ2-1, the CDR3 gives the full variable domain: DAGVTQSPTHLIKTRGQQVTLRCSPKSGHDTVSWYQQALGQGPQFIFQYYEEEERQRGNFPDRFSGHQFPNYSSELNVNALLLGDSALYLCASSFRDSYNEQFFGPGTRLTVL.

This clone was counted a single time. V gene TRBV15 combines with J gene TRBJ1-4, with D possibly TRBD1 on 5 matching bases. V lost 1 base to trimming and J lost 8 bases, with 17 bases between them. CDR3 length: 16 residues. The germline CDR1 and CDR2 sequences are LNHNV and YYDKDF (reference sequence). DNA for the CDR3: TGTGCCACCAGCAGAGGTGGACACCACAAAGGAGAAAAACTGTTTTTT. Its translation is CATSRGGHHKGEKLFF.

The chain couples TRBV10-3 to TRBJ1-3, with TRBD1 as a possible D gene (5 bases). The CDR3 is made up of 15 amino acids. Per the germline V gene, CDR1 is ENHRY and CDR2 is SYGVKD. V lost 3 bases and J 0 bases, leaving 9 bases between the germline ends. The CDR3 loop is CAISDVRASGNTIYF. In DNA, the CDR3 is TGTGCCATCAGTGACGTCAGGGCCTCTGGAAACACCATATATTTT.

This clone was counted between two and nine times. The genes are TRBV2 and TRBJ1-2, with 9 nucleotides matching TRBD1. The ends lost 7 bases at V and 7 bases at J; junction bases unmatched: 13. The germline CDR1 and CDR2 sequences are SNHLY and FYNNEI. The CDR3 length is 15 residues. CDR3 DNA: TGTGCCAGCATCCTCAATGCCGGGACAGGGTCTGGCTACACCTTC. This sequence encodes CASILNAGTGSGYTF.

The chain combines TRBV27 with TRBJ2-2, with 9 bases fitting TRBD1. CDR3 length: 15 amino acids. Germline assignment: CDR1 MNHEY and CDR2 SMNVEV (reference sequence). Trimming at V came to 5 bases and at J to 5 bases, leaving 6 bases not matched to a gene. CDR3 loop: CASSTWDRATGELFF. CDR3 nucleotides: TGTGCCAGCAGTACCTGGGACAGGGCGACCGGGGAGCTGTTTTTT.

The chain has TRBV28 and TRBJ1-1, with D hard to call. Trimming left V 6 bases short and J 8 bases short, with 16 bases between. Germline CDR1 MDHEN, CDR2 SYDVKM. This CDR3 has 13 amino acids. The CDR3 protein is CASSPGGRAEAFF. The CDR3 region has the DNA TGTGCCAGCAGCCCAGGAGGGCGGGCCGAAGCTTTCTTT.

The V gene is TRBV5-6, the J gene TRBJ1-1; a weak D match, TRBD1 (6 bases). The V end was cut by 7 bases, the J end by 5 bases, with 15 bases between. The CDR3 contains 13 residues. Germline CDR1 is SGHDT and CDR2 is YYEEEE. CDR3 region: CASHQQGGTEAFF. DNA for the CDR3: TGTGCCAGCCACCAACAGGGTGGTACTGAAGCTTTCTTT. Together with reference TRBV5-6 and TRBJ1-1, the CDR3 gives the full variable domain: DAGVTQSPTHLIKTRGQQVTLRCSPKSGHDTVSWYQQALGQGPQFIFQYYEEEERQRGNFPDRFSGHQFPNYSSELNVNALLLGDSALYLCASHQQGGTEAFFGQGTRLTVV.

The chain combines TRBV12-3 or TRBV12-4 with TRBJ1-5; D call uncertain. This CDR3 has 12 amino acids. V was shortened by 5 bases and J by 9 bases, with 11 bases between the two germline ends. CDR3 protein: CASSPGLRPQHF. DNA for the CDR3: TGTGCCAGCAGTCCCGGACTGCGGCCCCAGCATTTT.

The gene calls are TRBV18 and TRBJ2-7; TRBD2 might be the D (6 bases). V was pared by 3 bases and J by 6 bases, with 15 bases between. The V gene's germline CDR1 is KGHSH and CDR2 LQKENI. The CDR3 contains 14 residues. CDR3 in DNA: TGTGCCAGCTCACCTTTCCGGTCGGAGGGCGAGCAGTACTTC. Its translation is CASSPFRSEGEQYF. Variable domain in full (rest from reference TRBV18 and TRBJ2-7): NAGVMQNPRHLVRRRGQEARLRCSPMKGHSHVYWYRQLPEEGLKFMVYLQKENIIDESGMPKERFSAEFPKEGPSILRIQQVVRGDSAAYFCASSPFRSEGEQYFGPGTRLTVT.

CDR3 amino acids: CASSLTGRYEQYF. The DNA for the CDR3 is TGTGCCAGCAGTCTAACAGGTCGCTACGAGCAGTACTTC. The V and J genes are TRBV27 and TRBJ2-7, with a tentative D call TRBD1 (5 bases). V lost 5 bases to trimming and J lost 3 bases, with 11 bases between them. CDR3 length: 13 residues. The germline CDR1 and CDR2 sequences are MNHEY and SMNVEV (reference sequence).

The chain recombines TRBV13 with TRBJ1-1, with D hard to call. There are 15 residues in the CDR3. Per germline, CDR1 PRHDT and CDR2 FYEKMQ (reference sequence). The V and J ends lost 3 bases and 3 bases respectively, with 14 bases between them. The CDR3, as DNA: TGTGCCAGCAGCTTGTATTTGGCCTTGGACACTGAAGCTTTCTTT. It codes for CASSLYLALDTEAFF. Using reference TRBV13 and TRBJ1-1 for the parts outside the CDR3, the full variable domain is AAGVIQSPRHLIKEKRETATLKCYPIPRHDTVYWYQQGPGQDPQFLISFYEKMQSDKGSIPDRFSAQQFSDYHSELNMSSLELGDSALYFCASSLYLALDTEAFFGQGTRLTVV.

This clone has only a few counts. V usage is TRBV7-2 and J usage is TRBJ1-4; 7 nucleotides match TRBD1. Germline values: CDR1 SGHTA, CDR2 FQGNSA. The CDR3 runs 15 residues. The ends lost 2 bases at V and 7 bases at J; junction bases unmatched: 7. The CDR3 coding sequence is TGTGCCAGCAGCTTAAGACAGGGAGCTGCTGAAAAACTGTTTTTT. Translation gives CASSLRQGAAEKLFF.

The J gene is TRBJ2-5, the V gene TRBV7-2, with a possible D match to TRBD2 (7 bases). The CDR3 has 14 residues. Germline V gene sequence: CDR1 SGHTA, CDR2 FQGNSA. Trimming removed 0 bases at V and 4 bases at J, with 9 bases between. The CDR3 region has the DNA TGTGCCAGCAGCTTAGCGGGGGGGCCAGAGACCCAGTACTTC. Translating it yields CASSLAGGPETQYF.

The gene calls are TRBV19 and TRBJ2-2; perhaps TRBD2 as D (5 bases). V was clipped by 4 bases and J by 7 bases, with 10 bases between them. The germline V gene encodes CDR1 LNHDA and CDR2 SQIVND (reference sequence). This CDR3 has 13 amino acids. CDR3: CASSRNGGGELFF. DNA for the CDR3: TGTGCCAGTAGTAGAAATGGAGGCGGGGAGCTGTTTTTT.

The chain uses TRBV3-1 (or the pseudogene TRBV3-2) and TRBJ1-2; no clear D gene. Germline values: CDR1 LGHDT, CDR2 YNNKEL (reference sequence). V lost 1 base and J 5 bases, leaving 14 bases between the germline ends. The CDR3 loop spans 15 amino acids. The CDR3 loop reads CASSQVPIGRYGYTF. Here the CDR3 DNA reads TGTGCCAGCAGCCAAGTCCCCATTGGGAGATATGGCTACACCTTC.

The CDR3 loop is CASSQHVGYTEAFF. CDR3 coding DNA: TGTGCCAGCAGCCAACACGTCGGGTACACTGAAGCTTTCTTT. This chain joins TRBV3-1 (or the pseudogene TRBV3-2) and TRBJ1-1, with no clear D. Trimming left V 2 bases short and J 3 bases short, with 10 bases between. The CDR3 contains 14 residues. CDR1 LGHDT and CDR2 YNNKEL come from the germline V gene (reference sequence).

The chain combines TRBV28 with TRBJ2-3; 7 positions agree with TRBD2. The ends lost 5 bases at V and 3 bases at J; junction bases unmatched: 14. CDR3 length: 17 residues. Germline CDR1 MDHEN, CDR2 SYDVKM. The DNA of the CDR3 is TGTGCCAGCAGTCTCCAGCTTTCTGACGGGGGGACAGATACGCAGTATTTT. Its translation is CASSLQLSDGGTDTQYF.

This chain joins TRBV27 and TRBJ1-2, with TRBD1 identical over 7 bases. This CDR3 is built from 15 residues. The V gene end was trimmed by 4 bases and the J gene end by 5 bases; junction bases not matched to a gene: 10. The V gene's germline CDR1 is MNHEY and CDR2 SMNVEV (reference sequence). The CDR3 reads CASSSHRGIGYGYTF. CDR3 sequence (DNA): TGTGCCAGCAGTTCCCACAGGGGAATAGGTTATGGCTACACCTTC.

This rearrangement joins TRBV18 to TRBJ2-7; D is possibly TRBD1 (5 bases). Germline values: CDR1 KGHSH, CDR2 LQKENI. The ends were cut back, 3 bases at V and 0 bases at J, with 6 bases in the middle. The CDR3 spans 13 residues. The CDR3 region has the DNA TGTGCCAGCTCACCGGACAACTCCTACGAGCAGTACTTC. This gives the protein CASSPDNSYEQYF.

This clone showed up just a few times. The chain has TRBV19 and TRBJ1-5; the D gene is possibly TRBD1 (6 bases). The germline V gene encodes CDR1 LNHDA and CDR2 SQIVND (reference sequence). Trimming removed 6 bases from V and 10 bases from J, with 19 bases in between. CDR3 length: 14 amino acids. The CDR3 reads CASRHFSTGTPQHF. Here the CDR3 DNA reads TGTGCCAGTAGGCACTTTTCAACAGGGACACCCCAGCATTTT.

V gene TRBV2 combines with J gene TRBJ1-6; D is undetermined. Germline V CDR1 and CDR2: SNHLY, FYNNEI. The CDR3 is 14 amino acids. With 0 bases removed from V and 9 bases from J, the gap between germline ends came to 9 bases. This CDR3 reads CASSEARTSSPLHF. The CDR3 nucleotides are TGTGCCAGCAGTGAAGCGCGGACTTCTTCACCCCTCCACTTT.

This clone has a single count. CDR3 in DNA: TGTGCCAGCAGCTTGGCCGGGGGAGGGAGGAACACTGAAGCTTTCTTT. Residues: CASSLAGGGRNTEAFF. The chain combines TRBV5-4 with TRBJ1-1; a weak D match, TRBD1 (5 bases). There are 16 residues in the CDR3. Germline V gene lookup returns CDR1 SGHNT and CDR2 YYREEE (reference sequence). V was trimmed by 0 bases and J by 1 base, leaving 13 bases between them.

The rearrangement joins TRBV15 to TRBJ2-3; 12 bases agree with TRBD1. The CDR3 extends over 15 amino acids. CDR1 and CDR2 (germline): LNHNV, YYDKDF (reference sequence). With 5 bases clipped from V and 4 bases from J, the junction kept 4 bases outside the gene matches. Here the CDR3 DNA reads TGTGCCACCAGCTCTGGGACAGGGGGCCCAGATACGCAGTATTTT. This codes for CATSSGTGGPDTQYF.

This chain's CDR3 is CASRPGSFYEQYF. The CDR3 coding sequence is TGTGCCAGTAGGCCGGGAAGCTTCTACGAGCAGTACTTC. The chain combines TRBV19 with TRBJ2-7; perhaps TRBD2 as D (5 bases). The CDR3 consists of 13 residues. Between the trimmed V and J ends, which lost 6 bases and 3 bases, there was a span of 12 bases. Germline assignment: CDR1 LNHDA and CDR2 SQIVND (reference sequence).

The chain employs TRBV3-1 (or the pseudogene TRBV3-2) and TRBJ1-6, with 7 bases aligning to TRBD1. CDR1 is LGHDT, CDR2 YNNKEL, per germline (reference sequence). This CDR3 is 15 amino acids long. J gave up 8 bases and V 1 base, and 5 bases lay outside the gene matches. CDR3 protein: CASSQVLGGDSPLHF. CDR3 DNA: TGTGCCAGCAGCCAAGTTCTAGGGGGCGATTCACCCCTCCACTTT.

The chain carries TRBV19 and TRBJ1-4, with no clear D. The V gene's germline CDR1 is LNHDA and CDR2 SQIVND (reference sequence). Trimming took 2 bases from V and 3 from J, leaving 13 bases between them. CDR3 length equals 16 residues. The CDR3 nucleotides are TGTGCCAGTAGTATACCGGGTGGCAGTCCTAATGAAAAACTGTTTTTT. It codes for CASSIPGGSPNEKLFF.

The V gene is TRBV7-6, the J gene TRBJ2-7; TRBD1 aligns across 7 bases. V gave up 4 bases and J gave up 4 bases; unmatched junction bases: 4. Germline CDR1 is SGHVS and CDR2 is FNYEAQ. The CDR3 sequence is 13 residues long. CDR3 amino acids: CASSSGQTYEQYF. The CDR3 coding sequence is TGTGCCAGCAGCTCGGGACAGACTTACGAGCAGTACTTC. The full variable domain, in which reference TRBV7-6 and TRBJ2-7 provide the parts outside the CDR3, is GAGVSQSPRYKVTKRGQDVALRCDPISGHVSLYWYRQALGQGPEFLTYFNYEAQQDKSGLPNDRFSAERPEGSISTLTIQRTEQRDSAMYRCASSSGQTYEQYFGPGTRLTVT.

The gene calls are TRBV5-1 and TRBJ2-5; the match to TRBD1 covers 7 bases. CDR1 is SGHRS and CDR2 is YFSETQ in the germline V gene. This CDR3 region has 16 residues. V dropped 3 bases and J dropped 6; count of bases not matched to a gene: 14. CDR3 in amino acids: CASSSDPTGPGQTQYF. The CDR3 DNA follows: TGCGCCAGCAGCTCTGATCCGACAGGGCCCGGGCAGACCCAGTACTTC.